Sequencing of this TCR beta chain was carried out in a study of OX40 agonist ivuxolimab in advanced cancers. Blood got drawn at baseline, again on cycle 4 day 1, and then on cycle 7 day 1. Using immunoSEQ multiplex PCR, the repertoire was profiled, and TCRdb retains in-frame clones only, with some absent. This table holds tens of thousands of clones, about 95% found once. CDR3 size: 14 residues. The junction had 12 bases not matched to a gene; V was cut back by 5 bases and J by 9 bases. Germline V gene sequence: CDR1 SEHNR, CDR2 FQNEAQ (reference sequence). This TCR was recovered from an adult with an advanced solid tumor such as melanoma, head and neck, liver or kidney cancer. V usage is TRBV7-9 and J usage is TRBJ2-7, with 8 bases fitting TRBD2. The sample here was CD4+ or CD8+ T cells sorted from blood, taken in a trial of the OX40 agonist ivuxolimab. CDR3 residues: CASSLSAGVEGQYF. The CDR3, as DNA: TGTGCCAGCAGCCTCTCAGCGGGAGTTGAAGGGCAGTACTTC.